These T cell receptor beta chains were read from a single sample in a study of naive and memory T cell subsets. MiXCR, run by TCRdb on the UMI-ligation and nested PCR reads, gives a single entry per CDR3 protein. The table lists about 85,000 distinct CDR3 sequences, 13% of them singletons. Sample: central memory CD4+ T cells from blood. All receptors come from a human donor in good health. Each CDR3 is given with its conserved first and last residue. D genes are given only for firm matches. Only some rows state a clone size, as once, few, many or a class for expanded clones.

j_gene: TRBJ1-6; abundance: few; d_gene: NA; v_gene: TRBV5-5; CDR3nt: TGTGCCAGCAGCTACGGGGGGCTCCCCAATTCACCCCTCCACTTT; CDR3aa: CASSYGGLPNSPLHF
j_gene: TRBJ2-4; abundance: many; d_gene: TRBD2; v_gene: TRBV29-1; CDR3nt: TGCAGCGTGGCGAGGGGCGGGAGAAATATGAACATTCAGTACTTC; CDR3aa: CSVARGGRNMNIQYF
j_gene: TRBJ2-3; abundance: NA; d_gene: TRBD1; v_gene: TRBV7-2; CDR3nt: TGTGCCAGCAGCCCTGGACAGGGGGCAGATACGCAGTATTTT; CDR3aa: CASSPGQGADTQYF
j_gene: TRBJ1-4; abundance: NA; d_gene: TRBD1; v_gene: TRBV11-2; CDR3nt: TGTGCCAGCAGCTTAGACGGGGACAGAAATGAAAAACTGTTTTTT; CDR3aa: CASSLDGDRNEKLFF
j_gene: TRBJ2-3; abundance: many; d_gene: NA; v_gene: TRBV14; CDR3nt: TGTGCCAGCAGCCAAGTCACGTTCACAGATACGCAGTATTTT; CDR3aa: CASSQVTFTDTQYF
j_gene: TRBJ2-3; abundance: many; d_gene: TRBD2; v_gene: TRBV7-2; CDR3nt: TGTGCCAGCAGCCCGACTAGCGGGAGAATGGCAGATACGCAGTATTTT; CDR3aa: CASSPTSGRMADTQYF
j_gene: TRBJ2-3; abundance: few; d_gene: NA; v_gene: TRBV20-1; CDR3nt: TGCAGTGCTAGTAGGAGGGTGGGAGATACGCAGTATTTT; CDR3aa: CSASRRVGDTQYF
j_gene: TRBJ2-1; abundance: many; d_gene: NA; v_gene: TRBV12-3/TRBV12-4; CDR3nt: TGTGCCAGCAGTTTCAGGTCTCGGGGAGAGTTGAGCTCCTACAATGAGCAGTTCTTC; CDR3aa: CASSFRSRGELSSYNEQFF
j_gene: TRBJ2-1; abundance: NA; d_gene: NA; v_gene: TRBV20-1; CDR3nt: TGCAGTGCCTTCGGGGGCAATGAGCAGTTCTTC; CDR3aa: CSAFGGNEQFF
j_gene: TRBJ2-2; abundance: many; d_gene: NA; v_gene: TRBV12-3/TRBV12-4; CDR3nt: TGTGCCAGCAGATCGACAGGTGAAAACCCCGGGGAGCTGTTTTTT; CDR3aa: CASRSTGENPGELFF
j_gene: TRBJ1-1; abundance: NA; d_gene: TRBD1; v_gene: TRBV10-2; CDR3nt: TGCGCCAGCAGTGAAACGAGGGGGCTTGGCGCTGAAGCTTTCTTT; CDR3aa: CASSETRGLGAEAFF
j_gene: TRBJ2-2; abundance: few; d_gene: NA; v_gene: TRBV10-1; CDR3nt: TGCGCCAGCAGTGATGGCCGATCGAACACCGGGGAGCTGTTTTTT; CDR3aa: CASSDGRSNTGELFF
j_gene: TRBJ2-7; abundance: many; d_gene: TRBD1; v_gene: TRBV7-9; CDR3nt: TGTGCCAGCAGCCCGGCCCGACAGGGATCGCCCTACGAGCAGTACTTC; CDR3aa: CASSPARQGSPYEQYF
j_gene: TRBJ2-7; abundance: NA; d_gene: TRBD1; v_gene: TRBV4-1; CDR3nt: TGCGCCAGCAGCCCCGACAGGGATCTAAGTCACGAGCAGTACTTC; CDR3aa: CASSPDRDLSHEQYF
j_gene: TRBJ2-1; abundance: few; d_gene: NA; v_gene: TRBV15; CDR3nt: TGTGCCACCAGCAGAGGGAGTTCTCGGAATGAGCAGTTCTTC; CDR3aa: CATSRGSSRNEQFF
j_gene: TRBJ2-1; abundance: few; d_gene: NA; v_gene: TRBV10-2; CDR3nt: TGCGCCAGCAGTGAGTATGCGATGCAGTTCTTC; CDR3aa: CASSEYAMQFF
j_gene: TRBJ2-5; abundance: many; d_gene: NA; v_gene: TRBV5-1; CDR3nt: TGCGCCAGCAGCTTGAGTTCGCGCAGCTCCCAAGAGACCCAGTACTTC; CDR3aa: CASSLSSRSSQETQYF
j_gene: TRBJ2-7; abundance: many; d_gene: TRBD1; v_gene: TRBV7-9; CDR3nt: TGTGCCAGCAGCCCACGCCGTGGGACAGGGGTAGACGAGCAGTACTTC; CDR3aa: CASSPRRGTGVDEQYF
j_gene: TRBJ2-5; abundance: NA; d_gene: NA; v_gene: TRBV6-5; CDR3nt: TGTGCCAGCAGCACAATACTAGGAGTGGAGACCCAGTACTTC; CDR3aa: CASSTILGVETQYF
j_gene: TRBJ2-2; abundance: few; d_gene: TRBD1; v_gene: TRBV12-5; CDR3nt: TGTGCTAGTGGTCATAACAGGGGGATCGGCACCGGGGAGCTGTTTTTT; CDR3aa: CASGHNRGIGTGELFF
j_gene: TRBJ1-5; abundance: NA; d_gene: NA; v_gene: TRBV27; CDR3nt: TGTGCCAGCAGTACCTGGAATCAGCCCCAGCATTTT; CDR3aa: CASSTWNQPQHF
j_gene: TRBJ1-5; abundance: NA; d_gene: NA; v_gene: TRBV28; CDR3nt: TGTGCCAGCAGTTTCCTACACGGGGGGGGCTTTCAGCCCCAGCATTTT; CDR3aa: CASSFLHGGGFQPQHF
j_gene: TRBJ2-1; abundance: many; d_gene: NA; v_gene: TRBV29-1; CDR3nt: TGCAGCGTTGAATCATCCTCCTACAATGAGCAGTTCTTC; CDR3aa: CSVESSSYNEQFF
j_gene: TRBJ2-7; abundance: many; d_gene: TRBD1; v_gene: TRBV12-3/TRBV12-4; CDR3nt: TGTGCCAGCAGTCAGACAGGGTACGAGCAGTACTTC; CDR3aa: CASSQTGYEQYF
j_gene: TRBJ2-5; abundance: many; d_gene: TRBD2; v_gene: TRBV30; CDR3nt: TGTGCAGTCTCGGGACTAGCGGTTCAAGAGACCCAGTACTTC; CDR3aa: CAVSGLAVQETQYF